This TCR beta chain stems from a study of PD-L1 blockade in urothelial cancer. Study summary: Blood samples had a median of around 150,000 T cells.

Synthetic analogs of TCR templates were spiked into every PCR. Method: immunoSEQ multiplex PCR; TCRdb's copy keeps in-frame clones and lacks some. The sample lists some 90,000 clones; around 89% were seen once. Time point denoted: pretreatment peripheral blood. The CDR3 has 14 amino acids. Trimming shortened V by 5 bases and J by 6 bases, and 17 bases separated the two germline ends. Germline V lookup: CDR1 LNHDA, CDR2 SQIVND (reference sequence). Sequencing was performed on PBMCs, taken around atezolizumab (anti-PD-L1) treatment. The receptor was isolated from an elderly woman with urothelial cancer. V and J are TRBV19 and TRBJ2-7, with a weak D call TRBD2 (6 bases). CDR3 region: CASSGDWPWGEQYF. In DNA form, the CDR3 reads TGTGCCAGTAGTGGGGACTGGCCTTGGGGCGAGCAGTACTTC.